These 14 T cell receptor beta chains originate from one sample sequenced in a study of early T cells in non-severe SARS-CoV-2 infection (dated by TCRdb to the early 2020s). To prepare the library, 5' RACE was applied. The sequencer listed for this sample is NextSeq 500. The raw public data were reprocessed by TCRdb itself: fastp quality trimming at Q25, MiXCR clonotype calling, in-frame beta chains only. Rows matching on CDR3 protein sequence are summarized as one entry with the most common DNA and genes. The sample yields roughly 29,000 distinct CDR3 sequences; 5.6% were counted once. The biggest ten clones account for over 20% of the sample. The sample consisted of whole blood. The receptors come from an adult who was a healthcare worker with PCR-confirmed SARS-CoV-2 infection or an uninfected control (not recorded which).

The chain recombines TRBV5-1 with TRBJ2-7, with 11 bases lining up with TRBD2. V was clipped by 2 bases and J by 6 bases; unmatched bases: 4. Germline V gene sequence: CDR1 SGHRS, CDR2 YFSETQ. There are 14 residues in the CDR3. Here the CDR3 DNA reads TGCGCCAGCAGCTTTATAGCGGGAGGGCGCGAGCAGTACTTC. Protein product: CASSFIAGGREQYF.

This clonotype was detected ten times or more. V is TRBV28 and J is TRBJ1-1; D unclear. The CDR3 is made up of 11 amino acids. Germline CDR1 MDHEN, CDR2 SYDVKM. Trimming took off 6 bases at V and 0 bases at J, with 2 bases between the two ends. DNA for the CDR3: TGTGCCAGCAGGATGAACACTGAAGCTTTCTTT. Amino acids: CASRMNTEAFF.

In its sample, this clonotype was seen many times. The chain employs TRBV7-2 and TRBJ1-5; 10 bases are a match to TRBD1. Trimming removed 3 bases from V and 4 bases from J; junction bases left unmatched: 0. The CDR3 contains 14 residues. The germline gives CDR1 SGHTA, CDR2 FQGNSA. For the CDR3, the DNA is TGTGCCAGCAGCTTGGGACAGGGGAATCAGCCCCAGCATTTT. This translates into CASSLGQGNQPQHF.

This clonotype occurred many times. The V call is TRBV4-1, the J call TRBJ1-4; the match to TRBD1 covers 9 bases. The CDR3 spans 15 residues. V shed 3 bases, J shed 5 bases, and the junction held 4 bases outside the gene matches. Germline V gene sequence: CDR1 MGHRA, CDR2 YSYEKL. Written as DNA, the CDR3 is TGCGCCAGCAGCCACCCCGGGACAGGGAATGAAAAACTGTTTTTT. It is translated as CASSHPGTGNEKLFF.

This clonotype was counted a few times. At one of its ends the junction is not consistent with the germline gene, which may arise from a read error. This chain connects TRBV7-7 to TRBJ2-2, with TRBD2 matching over 15 bases. In germline, CDR1 is SSHAT, CDR2 FNYEAQ (reference sequence). This CDR3 comprises 19 residues. CDR3: CASSSRGLAGGPYTGELFF. CDR3 sequence (DNA): TGTGCTAGCAGCTCTAGGGGACTAGCGGGGGGTCCCTACACCGGGGAGCTGTTTTTT.

This clonotype has ten or more counts. The chain carries TRBV5-1 and TRBJ1-2; D possibly corresponds to TRBD1 (5 bases). This CDR3 region has 14 residues. In germline, CDR1 is SGHRS, CDR2 YFSETQ. Trimming stripped 1 base from V and 4 bases from J, with 11 bases between. The CDR3 spells CASSLSAGIYGYTF. Written as DNA, the CDR3 is TGCGCCAGCAGCTTGTCGGCAGGGATCTATGGCTACACCTTC.

The table lists this clonotype with many counts. DNA for the CDR3: TGTGCCAGCAGGCTGGAGGGGGTAGGGCAAGAGACCCAGTACTTC. Protein: CASRLEGVGQETQYF. This chain joins TRBV5-6 and TRBJ2-5; possibly TRBD1 or TRBD2 for D (6 bases each). V was shortened by 5 bases and J by 2 bases, with 16 bases between the two germline ends. Germline V CDR1 and CDR2: SGHDT, YYEEEE. The CDR3 spans 15 residues. The variable domain in full, completed from reference TRBV5-6 and TRBJ2-5, reads DAGVTQSPTHLIKTRGQQVTLRCSPKSGHDTVSWYQQALGQGPQFIFQYYEEEERQRGNFPDRFSGHQFPNYSSELNVNALLLGDSALYLCASRLEGVGQETQYFGPGTRLLVL.

This chain links TRBV20-1 with TRBJ2-2; D is unclear. CDR3 length equals 14 residues. The V gene's germline CDR1 is DFQATT and CDR2 SNEGSKA (reference sequence). The V and J ends lost 2 bases and 6 bases respectively, with 13 bases between them. The CDR3 sequence is CSARSVSSAGELFF. The CDR3 DNA reads TGCAGTGCTAGAAGCGTAAGCTCGGCCGGGGAGCTGTTTTTT.

This clonotype was detected a few times. V gene TRBV2 combines with J gene TRBJ2-7, with D uncertain. The germline CDR1 and CDR2 sequences are SNHLY and FYNNEI. V lost 6 bases and J lost 1, with 7 bases in between. The CDR3 totals 12 residues. CDR3 region: CASRESSYEQYF. CDR3 in DNA: TGTGCCAGCAGAGAGAGTTCCTACGAGCAGTACTTC.

This clonotype was observed many times. The chain carries TRBV12-3 or TRBV12-4 and TRBJ2-5; D possibly matches TRBD1 or TRBD2 (6 bases each). The CDR3 covers 15 residues. Trimming pared 7 bases from V and 4 bases from J, leaving 19 bases between. The CDR3 sequence is CASTLSGGPAETQYF. The CDR3 DNA follows: TGTGCCAGCACCCTGAGTGGGGGGCCGGCAGAGACCCAGTACTTC.

This clonotype showed up many times. The rearrangement joins TRBV12-3 or TRBV12-4 to TRBJ2-7, with D perhaps TRBD2 (6 bases). Trimming cost V 5 bases and J 0 bases, with 14 bases left between them. The CDR3 has 15 residues. The DNA of the CDR3 is TGTGCCAGCAGTCATTCCCCGGGACTCTCCTACGAGCAGTACTTC. Protein: CASSHSPGLSYEQYF.

This clonotype was recorded at least ten times. The chain employs TRBV7-2 and TRBJ1-1; TRBD1 aligns across 8 bases. This CDR3 is 13 amino acids long. CDR1 SGHTA and CDR2 FQGNSA come from the germline V gene. V shed 5 bases, J shed 5 bases, and the junction held 4 bases outside the gene matches. CDR3 sequence: CASSPHRGTEAFF. For the CDR3, the DNA is TGTGCCAGCAGCCCCCACAGGGGGACTGAAGCTTTCTTT.

This clonotype was seen many times. The chain couples TRBV20-1 to TRBJ2-3; TRBD2 matches at 12 bases. Germline trimming cut 6 bases from V and 0 bases from J; bases unmatched to any gene: 1. The germline V gene encodes CDR1 DFQATT and CDR2 SNEGSKA (reference sequence). This CDR3 has 14 residues. Here the CDR3 DNA reads TGCAGTGCCGGACTAGCGGGGAGCACAGATACGCAGTATTTT. Translated, it gives CSAGLAGSTDTQYF.

This clonotype was counted many times. This sequence joins TRBV12-3 or TRBV12-4 and TRBJ2-1; TRBD1 or TRBD2 may be the D gene (5 bases each). The CDR3 spans 14 residues. V dropped 5 bases and J dropped 2 bases, with 10 bases sitting between them. DNA of the CDR3: TGTGCCAGCAGTGGGACCCAAGCCTACAATGAGCAGTTCTTC. It yields the protein CASSGTQAYNEQFF.